The present T cell receptor (beta chain) was sequenced within a study of blood T cell repertoires in COVID-19. This CDR3 contains 14 residues. From germline, CDR1 is KGHSH and CDR2 LQKENI. V lost 2 bases, J lost 5 bases, and 3 bases stayed unmatched. Here immunoSEQ multiplex PCR was the method, and the copy in TCRdb shows in-frame clones only, minus some. The sample holds about 16,000 clones, roughly nine tenths seen once. Followed over time, Seattle patients had been enrolled while infection was active. This chain connects TRBV18 to TRBJ2-5; 9 positions match TRBD1. The receptor's source is an elderly woman with COVID-19, enrolled during active disease. Specimen: peripheral blood. CDR3 coding DNA: TGTGCCAGCTCACCAACAGGGGGCGGCGAGACCCAGTACTTC. Amino acid sequence: CASSPTGGGETQYF.